The subject of this entry is one T cell receptor (beta chain). Antigen: not known. Germline values: CDR1 SNHLY, CDR2 FYNNEI. The CDR3 has 15 amino acids. V lost 2 bases to trimming and J lost 1 base; unmatched junction nucleotides: 0. The data stem from a study of radiotherapy plus CTLA-4 blockade in lung cancer. Study at large: Objective response rate was about 20%; disease control rate, about 31%.

Assay used: immunoSEQ multiplex PCR; TCRdb lists only in-frame clones, some missing. In the table there are 90,000 to 100,000 clones, 88% of which are singletons. Study results and limitations: The best prediction of response reportedly came from early blood T cell clone dynamics, with interferon-beta.

The sequences come from peripheral blood, collected from a patient treated with radiotherapy plus ipilimumab. The receptor was isolated from a human donor with non-small cell lung cancer that progressed on radiotherapy plus ipilimumab. The V and J genes are TRBV2 and TRBJ2-2, with 8 positions matching TRBD2. In nucleotides, the CDR3 is TGTGCCAGCAGTGAACTAGCGGGGAACACCGGGGAGCTGTTTTTT. This codes for CASSELAGNTGELFF.